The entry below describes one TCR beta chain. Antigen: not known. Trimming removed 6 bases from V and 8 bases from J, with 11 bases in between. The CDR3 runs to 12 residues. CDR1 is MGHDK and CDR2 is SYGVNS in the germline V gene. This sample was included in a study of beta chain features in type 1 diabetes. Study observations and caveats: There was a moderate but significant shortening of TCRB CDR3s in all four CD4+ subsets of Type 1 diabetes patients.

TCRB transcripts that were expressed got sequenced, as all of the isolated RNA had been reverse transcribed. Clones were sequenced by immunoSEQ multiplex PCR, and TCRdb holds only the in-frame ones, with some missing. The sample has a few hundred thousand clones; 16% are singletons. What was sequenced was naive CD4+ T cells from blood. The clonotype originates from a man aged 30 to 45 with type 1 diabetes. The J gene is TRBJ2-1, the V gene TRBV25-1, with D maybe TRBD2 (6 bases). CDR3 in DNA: TGTGCCAGCAGGCGGGGCCTCGATGAGCAGTTCTTC. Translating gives CASRRGLDEQFF.